The 27 T cell receptor beta chains given below trace back to one sample, sequenced in a study of CD8 T cells in ankylosing spondylitis. No cognate antigen is known for these TCRs. Regarding the study as a whole: A TCR beta motif made of several highly homologous variants seemed typical of ankylosing spondylitis blood.

TCRdb recomputed calls from the 5' RACE reads with MiXCR, one row per CDR3 protein. Counted here are fewer than 450,000 distinct CDR3 sequences, roughly 18% occurring once; the ten biggest clones make up just over 1%. Sequencing input: blood, either unsorted or a sorted T cell fraction (not recorded which). These receptors originate from a male donor with ankylosing spondylitis.

This chain connects TRBV6-1 to TRBJ1-1, with TRBD1 matching 7 bases. CDR3 length equals 13 residues. Looked up from germline, CDR1 is MNHNS and CDR2 is SASEGT. V lost 11 bases and J lost 4; bases outside the gene matches: 10. CDR3 DNA sequence: TGTGCCGCCCGCAGGGGGGATGTCACTGAAGCTTTCTTT. This translates into CAARRGDVTEAFF.

This clonotype was found a few times. V usage is TRBV25-1 and J usage is TRBJ2-3; 10 bases are a match to TRBD1. CDR1 and CDR2 (germline): MGHDK, SYGVNS. There are 15 residues in the CDR3. J lost 2 bases, V lost 4 bases, and 3 bases had no gene match. DNA of the CDR3: TGTGCCAGCAGTGGGGGACAGGGGAACACAGATACGCAGTATTTT. Amino acids: CASSGGQGNTDTQYF.

At least ten counts were recorded for this clonotype. This chain links TRBV29-1 with TRBJ1-1, with TRBD1 as a possible D gene (6 bases). This CDR3 contains 12 residues. Trimming shortened V by 3 bases and J by 1 base, and 6 bases separated the two germline ends. Germline lookup yields CDR1 SQVTM and CDR2 ANQGSEA. CDR3 region: CSVDRGNTEAFF. The CDR3, as DNA: TGCAGCGTTGACAGGGGGAACACTGAAGCTTTCTTT.

This clonotype was counted between two and nine times. This rearrangement joins TRBV29-1 to TRBJ1-2, with D tentatively TRBD1 (6 bases). CDR1 and CDR2 from the germline V gene are SQVTM and ANQGSEA. The CDR3 runs to 11 residues. Here the CDR3 reads CALQGLVGYTF. CDR3 nucleotide sequence: TGCGCCCTCCAGGGGCTCGTTGGCTACACCTTC.

This clonotype was detected only a few times. The CDR3 DNA follows: TGTGCCAGCAGTTACCGCTTCCCGAACACTGAAGCTTTCTTT. Its protein is CASSYRFPNTEAFF. The V call is TRBV27, the J call TRBJ1-1; unclear D gene. The CDR3 is 14 amino acids. The V gene's germline CDR1 is MNHEY and CDR2 SMNVEV (reference sequence). V was clipped by 4 bases and J by 1 base, with 10 bases between them.

This chain joins TRBV7-2 and TRBJ2-1; D gene ambiguous. Germline CDR1 is SGHTA and CDR2 is FQGNSA. The CDR3 consists of 12 residues. V was shortened by 3 bases and J by 9 bases, with 9 bases between the two germline ends. Here the CDR3 DNA reads TGTGCCAGCAGCTTCCTCCGGGCTGAGCAGTTCTTC. The encoded protein is CASSFLRAEQFF.

About this clonotype itself: At one end the junction does not follow the germline gene, possibly because of a read error. J is TRBJ2-2 and V is TRBV11-2; 11 bases match TRBD2. The CDR3 consists of 15 residues. The germline CDR1 and CDR2 sequences are SGHAT and FQNNGV. CDR3: CASRLAGGRRGELFF. CDR3 nucleotide sequence: TGTGCCAGCAGATTAGCGGGGGGGCGTCGCGGGGAGCTGTTTTTT.

The chain uses TRBV10-3 and TRBJ2-7, with 7 bases matching TRBD2. Germline values: CDR1 ENHRY, CDR2 SYGVKD. J was trimmed by 0 bases and V by 3 bases; bases with no gene match: 2. There are 14 residues in the CDR3. CDR3 protein: CAISDGGGSYEQYF. Here the CDR3 DNA reads TGTGCCATCAGTGATGGGGGGGGCTCCTACGAGCAGTACTTC.

The rearrangement links TRBV29-1 to TRBJ2-3; TRBD1 agrees at 8 bases. Trimming cost V 6 bases and J 7 bases; bases outside gene matches: 12. There are 14 residues in the CDR3. The germline gives CDR1 SQVTM, CDR2 ANQGSEA. The CDR3 loop reads CSVPMWTGTNTQYF. CDR3 coding DNA: TGCAGCGTCCCTATGTGGACAGGGACCAATACGCAGTATTTT.

This clonotype was recorded at least ten times. The chain joins TRBV28 to TRBJ2-7; D unresolved. This CDR3 spans 12 amino acids. V gave up 6 bases and J gave up 0 bases, with 6 bases separating them. Germline V gene data show CDR1 as MDHEN and CDR2 as SYDVKM. CDR3 coding DNA: TGTGCCAGCAGCTCTAACTCCTACGAGCAGTACTTC. Its translation: CASSSNSYEQYF.

This sequence joins TRBV20-1 and TRBJ2-1; unclear D gene. Germline V gives CDR1 DFQATT, CDR2 SNEGSKA (reference sequence). The CDR3 is 16 residues long. The V gene lost 1 base and the J gene lost 3 bases, with 16 bases spanning the gap. In DNA form, the CDR3 reads TGCAGTGCTAGAGCCCAGCTTTCGAGTATCTACAATGAGCAGTTCTTC. Translation gives CSARAQLSSIYNEQFF.

This clonotype was detected a few times. The chain recombines TRBV4-3 with TRBJ1-1; D possibly corresponds to TRBD1 (6 bases). The CDR3 has 15 residues. Trimming left V 4 bases short and J 4 bases short, with 16 bases between. The germline gives CDR1 LGHNA, CDR2 YSLEER. As DNA, the CDR3 is TGCGCCAGCAGCCTAGAACAGGGTGCTGGCACTGAAGCTTTCTTT. Its protein is CASSLEQGAGTEAFF.

The chain employs TRBV7-3 and TRBJ2-1; perhaps TRBD2 as D (6 bases). Germline V CDR1 and CDR2: SGHTA, FQGTGA. V was cut by 4 bases and J by 9 bases, with 19 bases left in between. CDR3 length equals 15 residues. The CDR3 sequence: CASSSQRAGNGEQFF. CDR3 DNA sequence: TGTGCCAGCAGCTCACAGCGGGCGGGAAATGGTGAGCAGTTCTTC.

The table lists this clonotype with a few counts. The chain links TRBV5-6 to TRBJ1-5; D may be TRBD1 (6 bases). The CDR3 covers 14 residues. Germline assignment: CDR1 SGHDT and CDR2 YYEEEE. Between the trimmed V and J ends, which lost 4 bases and 3 bases, there was a span of 11 bases. The chain's CDR3 is CASSQDRNNQPQHF. CDR3 DNA sequence: TGTGCCAGCAGCCAAGACAGGAACAATCAGCCCCAGCATTTT.

The chain carries TRBV18 and TRBJ1-1, with 8 bases that match TRBD1. The CDR3 sequence is 16 residues long. The V gene's germline CDR1 is KGHSH and CDR2 LQKENI. V lost 2 bases and J lost 2; bases outside the gene matches: 7. DNA of the CDR3: TGTGCCAGCTCACCAACCCAGGACAGGGCTAACACTGAAGCTTTCTTT. Translating gives CASSPTQDRANTEAFF.

This clonotype was picked up a small number of times. The rearrangement links TRBV2 to TRBJ1-6; D is uncertain. With 3 bases removed from V and 6 bases from J, the gap between germline ends came to 3 bases. CDR1 SNHLY and CDR2 FYNNEI come from the germline V gene. The CDR3 consists of 12 residues. The CDR3 here is CASSDSNSPLHF. In DNA, the CDR3 is TGTGCCAGCAGTGACAGTAATTCACCCCTCCACTTT.

There are a few counts of this clonotype. The J gene is TRBJ1-1, the V gene TRBV28; no reliable D call. This CDR3 spans 12 amino acids. CDR1 and CDR2 from the germline V gene are MDHEN and SYDVKM. Trimming left V 2 bases short and J 7 bases short, with 8 bases between. The CDR3 region is CASSLAQLEAFF. In DNA, the CDR3 is TGTGCCAGCAGTTTAGCACAGCTTGAAGCTTTCTTT.

This chain connects TRBV20-1 to TRBJ1-5; D remains ambiguous. The ends were cut back, 6 bases at V and 3 bases at J, with 27 bases in the middle. CDR1 and CDR2 from the germline V gene are DFQATT and SNEGSKA (reference sequence). The CDR3 consists of 18 residues. CDR3 sequence: CSASLNTGLPKANQPQHF. DNA of the CDR3: TGCAGTGCCAGCCTAAATACGGGCCTCCCCAAGGCCAATCAGCCCCAGCATTTT.

The chain employs TRBV19 and TRBJ1-6, with no clear D. Germline V gives CDR1 LNHDA, CDR2 SQIVND (reference sequence). The CDR3 is 14 residues long. V lost 3 bases, J lost 10 bases, and 13 bases lay in between. In DNA, the CDR3 is TGTGCCAGTAGTATTTTTGATACTGAATCACCCCTCCACTTT. Its protein is CASSIFDTESPLHF.

This chain joins TRBV21-1 and TRBJ2-5; TRBD1, as called in the table, went unchecked against the DNA. TRBV21-1 is tagged as a pseudogene. The CDR3 has 16 amino acids. The CDR3 reads CASSKGHCRGSETQYF. The DNA of the CDR3 is TGTGCCAGCAGCAAAGGGCACTGTCGGGGCTCGGAGACCCAGTACTTC.

The rearrangement joins TRBV5-5 to TRBJ1-1, with D unresolved. The ends were cut back, 6 bases at V and 0 bases at J, with 12 bases in the middle. The CDR3 is 14 amino acids. Germline V gene sequence: CDR1 SGHKS, CDR2 YYEKEE (reference sequence). CDR3 loop: CASTPAILNTEAFF. The CDR3 coding sequence is TGTGCCAGCACGCCAGCTATTCTGAACACTGAAGCTTTCTTT.

This clonotype was found a few times. This chain links TRBV7-9 with TRBJ2-7; 7 bases map to TRBD2. Germline-derived CDR1 and CDR2 are SEHNR and FQNEAQ (reference sequence). The V segment lost 4 bases and the J segment 2 bases; nucleotides outside the gene matches: 8. The CDR3 has 15 amino acids. CDR3 in DNA: TGTGCCAGCAGCTGGGGAGGGGCTCTCCCCTACGAGCAGTACTTC. This encodes CASSWGGALPYEQYF.

This clonotype has only a few counts. The chain links TRBV29-1 to TRBJ2-6; D is unclear. The CDR3 length is 13 residues. The germline V and J ends were trimmed by 6 bases and 0 bases, with 6 bases remaining between them. The germline CDR1 and CDR2 sequences are SQVTM and ANQGSEA. CDR3 in amino acids: CSVTSSGANVLTF. The DNA of the CDR3 is TGCAGCGTGACCAGCTCTGGGGCCAACGTCCTGACTTTC.

V gene TRBV5-4 combines with J gene TRBJ2-5, with 8 bases that match TRBD1. Germline values: CDR1 SGHNT, CDR2 YYREEE (reference sequence). This CDR3 comprises 16 residues. V was pared by 4 bases and J by 5 bases, with 13 bases of the junction left unmatched. The CDR3 spells CASSPGGTGVSETQYF. The CDR3 DNA reads TGTGCCAGCAGCCCGGGCGGGACAGGCGTGTCGGAGACCCAGTACTTC.

This clonotype appeared a few times. V gene TRBV29-1 combines with J gene TRBJ1-2; 7 positions agree with TRBD1. The CDR3 covers 10 residues. The V gene end was trimmed by 7 bases and the J gene end by 6 bases; junction bases not matched to a gene: 2. Germline V lookup: CDR1 SQVTM, CDR2 ANQGSEA. CDR3: CSAGTDGYTF. The CDR3 DNA reads TGCAGCGCCGGGACAGATGGCTACACCTTC.

The chain is built from TRBV7-3 and TRBJ2-4; D remains unclear. Germline V CDR1 and CDR2: SGHTA, FQGTGA. The CDR3 loop spans 14 amino acids. V lost 5 bases, J lost 5 bases, and 13 bases lay in between. The CDR3 nucleotides are TGTGCCAGCAGCCGACGCACTAAGGAAAACATTCAGTACTTC. Translated, it gives CASSRRTKENIQYF.

This clonotype was picked up many times. The rearrangement joins TRBV12-3 or TRBV12-4 to TRBJ1-6; D is perhaps TRBD1 (6 bases). Trimming removed 6 bases at V and 11 bases at J, with 14 bases between. CDR3 size: 13 residues. The DNA for the CDR3 is TGTGCCAGCAGCCCCAAACAGGGAACACCCCTCCACTTT. Amino acid sequence: CASSPKQGTPLHF.